The entry below gives a single TCR beta chain sequence along with its context. Its antigen is currently unknown. V was pared by 0 bases and J by 3 bases, with 3 bases between. The germline V gene has CDR1 GTSNPN and CDR2 SVGIG (reference sequence). The CDR3 has 12 residues. The data stem from a study of cytomegalovirus exposure and HLA in healthy donors. The PCR contained 60 Vbeta and 13 Jbeta primers. TCRdb's copy holds only in-frame clones and misses some; the assay was immunoSEQ multiplex PCR. The sample lists approximately 61,000 clones; around 78% were seen once. Study-level results: Being indistinguishable, some V segments were excluded, TRBV6-2 and TRBV6-3 among them. The study carried out a later analysis of TCR beta sequences. It associated about 15,000 of them with specific HLA alleles at a false discovery rate of 0.05.

Sequencing was done on a sample of PBMCs. The chain carries TRBV30 and TRBJ1-5; D uncertain. The clonotype originates from a man younger than 35 in good health and CMV-seropositive. Here the CDR3 reads CAWSVNNQPQHF. The DNA of the CDR3 is TGTGCCTGGAGTGTCAACAATCAGCCCCAGCATTTT. The full variable domain, rest sourced from reference TRBV30 and TRBJ1-5, is SQTIHQWPATLVQPVGSPLSLECTVEGTSNPNLYWYRQAAGRGLQLLFYSVGIGQISSEVPQNLSASRPQDRQFILSSKKLLLSDSGFYLCAWSVNNQPQHFGDGTRLSIL.